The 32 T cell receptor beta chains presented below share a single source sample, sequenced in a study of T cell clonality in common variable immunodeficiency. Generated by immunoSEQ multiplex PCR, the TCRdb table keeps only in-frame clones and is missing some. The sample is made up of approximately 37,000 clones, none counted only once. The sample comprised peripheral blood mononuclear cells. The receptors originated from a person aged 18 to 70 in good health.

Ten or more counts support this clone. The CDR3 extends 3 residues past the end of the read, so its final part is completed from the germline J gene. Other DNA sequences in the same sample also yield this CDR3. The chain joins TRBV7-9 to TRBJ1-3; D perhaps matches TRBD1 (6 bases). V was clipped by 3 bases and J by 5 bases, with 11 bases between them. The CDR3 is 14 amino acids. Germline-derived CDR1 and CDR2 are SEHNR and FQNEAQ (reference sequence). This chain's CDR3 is CASSLTTGRNTIYF. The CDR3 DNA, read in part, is TGTGCCAGCAGCTTGACGACAGGACGAAACACC.

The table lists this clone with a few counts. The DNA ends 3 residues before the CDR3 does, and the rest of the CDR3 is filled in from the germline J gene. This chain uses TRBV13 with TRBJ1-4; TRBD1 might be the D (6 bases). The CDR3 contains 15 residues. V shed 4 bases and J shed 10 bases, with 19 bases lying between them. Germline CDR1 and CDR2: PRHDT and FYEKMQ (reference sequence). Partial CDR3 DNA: TGTGCCAGCAGCTCTGACAGGAGTGCTGGGATAAAA. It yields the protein CASSSDRSAGIK. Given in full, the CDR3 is CASSSDRSAGIKLFF. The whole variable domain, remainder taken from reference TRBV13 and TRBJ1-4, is AAGVIQSPRHLIKEKRETATLKCYPIPRHDTVYWYQQGPGQDPQFLISFYEKMQSDKGSIPDRFSAQQFSDYHSELNMSSLELGDSALYFCASSSDRSAGIKLFFGSGTQLSVL.

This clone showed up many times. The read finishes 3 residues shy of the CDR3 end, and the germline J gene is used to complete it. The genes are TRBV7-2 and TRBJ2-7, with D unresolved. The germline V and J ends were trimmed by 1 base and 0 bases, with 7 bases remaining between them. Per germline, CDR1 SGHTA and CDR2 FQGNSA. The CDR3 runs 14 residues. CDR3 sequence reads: CASSLVGSSYEQYF. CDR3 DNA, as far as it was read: TGTGCCAGCAGCTTAGTGGGCAGCTCCTACGAG.

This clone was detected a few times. The CDR3 here is CASSLAGGASNSPLHF. The sequenced CDR3 bases are TGTGCCAGCAGCTTGGCTGGGGGCGCGAGTAATTCACCC. This chain uses TRBV5-4 with TRBJ1-6, with D perhaps matching TRBD1 (6 bases). The read ends 3 residues early relative to the CDR3; the germline J gene fills the gap. The CDR3 spans 16 residues. From germline, CDR1 is SGHNT and CDR2 YYREEE (reference sequence). Deletions cut 0 bases from V and 6 bases from J, with 13 bases between.

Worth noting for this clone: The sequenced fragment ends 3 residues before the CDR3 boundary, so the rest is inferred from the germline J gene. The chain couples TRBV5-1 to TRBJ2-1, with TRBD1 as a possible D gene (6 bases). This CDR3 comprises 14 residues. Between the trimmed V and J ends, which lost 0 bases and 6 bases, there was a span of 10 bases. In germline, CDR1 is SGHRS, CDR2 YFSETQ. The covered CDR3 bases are TGCGCCAGCAGCTTGGATCAGGGGCCCAATGAG. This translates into CASSLDQGPNE. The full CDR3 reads CASSLDQGPNEQFF.

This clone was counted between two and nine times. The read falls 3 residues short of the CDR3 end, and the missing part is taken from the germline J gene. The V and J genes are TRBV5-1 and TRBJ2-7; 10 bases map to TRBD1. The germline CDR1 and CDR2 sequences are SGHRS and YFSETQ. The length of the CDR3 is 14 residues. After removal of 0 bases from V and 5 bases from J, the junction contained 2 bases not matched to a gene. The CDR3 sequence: CASSLGQGADEQYF. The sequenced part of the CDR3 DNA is TGCGCCAGCAGCTTGGGACAGGGGGCCGACGAG. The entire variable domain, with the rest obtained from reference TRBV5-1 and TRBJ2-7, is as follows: KAGVTQTPRYLIKTRGQQVTLSCSPISGHRSVSWYQQTPGQGLQFLFEYFSETQRNKGNFPGRFSGRQFSNSRSEMNVSTLELGDSALYLCASSLGQGADEQYFGPGTRLTVT.

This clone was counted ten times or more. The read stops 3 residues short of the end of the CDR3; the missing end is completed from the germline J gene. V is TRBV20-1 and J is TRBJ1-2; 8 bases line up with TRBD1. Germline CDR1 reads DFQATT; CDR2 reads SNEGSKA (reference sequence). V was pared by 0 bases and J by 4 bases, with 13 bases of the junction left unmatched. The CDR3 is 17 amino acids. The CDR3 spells CSARDPLKQGGAYGYTF. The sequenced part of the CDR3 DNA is TGCAGTGCTAGAGATCCCCTTAAACAGGGGGGGGCCTATGGC.

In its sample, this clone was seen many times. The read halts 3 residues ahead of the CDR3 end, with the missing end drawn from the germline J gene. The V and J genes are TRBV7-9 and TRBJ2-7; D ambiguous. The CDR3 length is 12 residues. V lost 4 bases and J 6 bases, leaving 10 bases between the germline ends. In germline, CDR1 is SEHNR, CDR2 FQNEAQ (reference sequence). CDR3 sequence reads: CASSSIRGEQYF. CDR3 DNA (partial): TGTGCCAGCAGCTCTATTCGTGGCGAG.

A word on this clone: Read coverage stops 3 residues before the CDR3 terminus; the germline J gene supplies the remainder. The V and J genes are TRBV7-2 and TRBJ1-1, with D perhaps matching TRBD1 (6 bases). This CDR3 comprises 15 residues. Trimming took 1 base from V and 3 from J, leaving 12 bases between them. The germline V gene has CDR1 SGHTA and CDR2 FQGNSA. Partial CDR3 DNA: TGTGCCAGCAGCTTAGTCTCAGGGGCGGACACTGAA. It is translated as CASSLVSGADTE. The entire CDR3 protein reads CASSLVSGADTEAFF. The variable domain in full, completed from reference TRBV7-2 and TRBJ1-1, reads GAGVSQSPSNKVTEKGKDVELRCDPISGHTALYWYRQSLGQGLEFLIYFQGNSAPDKSGLPSDRFSAERTGGSVSTLTIQRTQQEDSAVYLCASSLVSGADTEAFFGQGTRLTVV.

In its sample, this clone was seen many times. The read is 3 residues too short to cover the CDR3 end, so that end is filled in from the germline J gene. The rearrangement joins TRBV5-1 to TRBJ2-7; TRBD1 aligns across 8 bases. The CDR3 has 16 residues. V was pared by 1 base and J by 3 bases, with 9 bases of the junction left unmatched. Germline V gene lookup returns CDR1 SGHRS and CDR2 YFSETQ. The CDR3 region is CASSLSPGTGLYEQYF. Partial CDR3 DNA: TGCGCCAGCAGCTTGAGCCCCGGGACAGGCCTCTACGAG.

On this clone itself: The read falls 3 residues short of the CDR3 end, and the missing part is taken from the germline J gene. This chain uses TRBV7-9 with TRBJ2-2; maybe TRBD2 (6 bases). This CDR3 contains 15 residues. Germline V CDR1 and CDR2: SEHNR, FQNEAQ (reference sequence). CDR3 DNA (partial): TGTGCCAGCAGCTTATTTGGGGACTGGAATGAAAAG. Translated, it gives CASSLFGDWNEK. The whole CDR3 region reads CASSLFGDWNEKLFF.

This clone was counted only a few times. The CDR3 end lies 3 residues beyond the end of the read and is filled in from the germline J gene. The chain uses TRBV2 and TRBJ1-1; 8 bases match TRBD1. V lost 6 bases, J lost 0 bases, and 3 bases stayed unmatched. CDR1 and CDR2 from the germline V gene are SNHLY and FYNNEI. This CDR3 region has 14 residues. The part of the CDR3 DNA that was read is TGTGCCAGCAGGGGGGACAGGCTGAACACTGAA. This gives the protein CASRGDRLNTE. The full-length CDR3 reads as CASRGDRLNTEAFF.

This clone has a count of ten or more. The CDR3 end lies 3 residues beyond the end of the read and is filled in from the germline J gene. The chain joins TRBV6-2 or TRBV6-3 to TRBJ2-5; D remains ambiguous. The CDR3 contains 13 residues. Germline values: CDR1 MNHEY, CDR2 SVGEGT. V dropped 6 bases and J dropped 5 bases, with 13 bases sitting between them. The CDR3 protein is CASRRNWAETQYF. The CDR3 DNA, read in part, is TGTGCCAGCAGGAGGAATTGGGCTGAGACC.

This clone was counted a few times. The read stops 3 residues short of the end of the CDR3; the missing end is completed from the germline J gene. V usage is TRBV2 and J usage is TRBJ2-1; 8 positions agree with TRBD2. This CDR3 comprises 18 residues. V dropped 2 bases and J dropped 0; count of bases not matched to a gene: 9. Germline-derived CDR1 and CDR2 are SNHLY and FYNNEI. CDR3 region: CASSELGLGGGSYNEQFF. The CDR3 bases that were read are TGTGCCAGCAGTGAATTGGGACTAGGGGGGGGCTCCTACAATGAG.

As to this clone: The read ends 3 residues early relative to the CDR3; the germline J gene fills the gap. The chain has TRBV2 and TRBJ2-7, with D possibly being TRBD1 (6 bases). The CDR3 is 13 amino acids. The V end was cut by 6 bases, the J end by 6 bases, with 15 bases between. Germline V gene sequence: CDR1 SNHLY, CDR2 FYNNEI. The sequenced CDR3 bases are TGTGCCAGCAGCGGACAGCTGGAGGTCGAG. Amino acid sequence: CASSGQLEVE. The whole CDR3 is CASSGQLEVEQYF. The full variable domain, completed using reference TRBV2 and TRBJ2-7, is EPEVTQTPSHQVTQMGQEVILRCVPISNHLYFYWYRQILGQKVEFLVSFYNNEISEKSEIFDDQFSVERPDGSNFTLKIRSTKLEDSAMYFCASSGQLEVEQYFGPGTRLTVT.

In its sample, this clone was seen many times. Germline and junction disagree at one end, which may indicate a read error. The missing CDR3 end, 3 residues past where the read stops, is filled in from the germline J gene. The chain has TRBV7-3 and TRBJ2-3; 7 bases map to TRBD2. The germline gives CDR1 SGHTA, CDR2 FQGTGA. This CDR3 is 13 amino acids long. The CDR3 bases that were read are TGTGCCAGCAGCCTAACGGGGGGAGATACG. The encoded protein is CASSLTGGDT. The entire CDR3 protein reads CASSLTGGDTQYF.

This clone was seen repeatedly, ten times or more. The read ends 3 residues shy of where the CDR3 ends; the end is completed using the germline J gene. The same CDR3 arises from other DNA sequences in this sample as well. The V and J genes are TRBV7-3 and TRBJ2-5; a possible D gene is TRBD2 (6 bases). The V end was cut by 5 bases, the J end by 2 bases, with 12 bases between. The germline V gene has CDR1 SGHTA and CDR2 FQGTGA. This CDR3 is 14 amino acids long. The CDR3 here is CASSPTGLQETQYF. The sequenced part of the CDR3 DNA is TGTGCCAGCAGCCCCACTGGACTACAAGAGACC.

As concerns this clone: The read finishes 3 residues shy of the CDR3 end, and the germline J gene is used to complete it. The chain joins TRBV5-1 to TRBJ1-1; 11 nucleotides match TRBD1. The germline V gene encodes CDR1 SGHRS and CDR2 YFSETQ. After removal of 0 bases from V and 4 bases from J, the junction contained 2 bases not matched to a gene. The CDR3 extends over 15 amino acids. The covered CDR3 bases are TGCGCCAGCAGCTTGGCCGGGACAGGGGGCACTGAA. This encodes CASSLAGTGGTE. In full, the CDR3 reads CASSLAGTGGTEAFF.

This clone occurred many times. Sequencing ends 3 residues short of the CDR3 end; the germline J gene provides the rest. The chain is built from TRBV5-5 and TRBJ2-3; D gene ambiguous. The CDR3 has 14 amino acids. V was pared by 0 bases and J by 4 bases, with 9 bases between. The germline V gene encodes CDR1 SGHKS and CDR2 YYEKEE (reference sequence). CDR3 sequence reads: CASSLAAYADTQYF. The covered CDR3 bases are TGTGCCAGCAGCTTGGCAGCGTATGCAGATACG. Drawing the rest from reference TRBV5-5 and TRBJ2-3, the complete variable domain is DAGVTQSPTHLIKTRGQQVTLRCSPISGHKSVSWYQQVLGQGPQFIFQYYEKEERGRGNFPDRFSARQFPNYSSELNVNALLLGDSALYLCASSLAAYADTQYFGPGTRLTVL.

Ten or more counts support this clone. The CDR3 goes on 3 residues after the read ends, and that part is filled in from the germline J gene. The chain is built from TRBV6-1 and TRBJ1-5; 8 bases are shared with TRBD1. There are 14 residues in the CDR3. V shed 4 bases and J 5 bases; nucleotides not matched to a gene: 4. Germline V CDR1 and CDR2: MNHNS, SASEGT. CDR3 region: CASSGSGGHQPQHF. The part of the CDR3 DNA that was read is TGTGCCAGCAGTGGTTCAGGGGGCCATCAGCCC.

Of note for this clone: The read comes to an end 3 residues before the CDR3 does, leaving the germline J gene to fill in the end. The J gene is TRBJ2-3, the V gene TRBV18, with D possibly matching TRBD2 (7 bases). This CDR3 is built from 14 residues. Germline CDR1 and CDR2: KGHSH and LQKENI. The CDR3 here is CASSPPGGWETQYF. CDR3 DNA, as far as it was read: TGTGCCAGCTCACCGCCGGGGGGCTGGGAGACG.

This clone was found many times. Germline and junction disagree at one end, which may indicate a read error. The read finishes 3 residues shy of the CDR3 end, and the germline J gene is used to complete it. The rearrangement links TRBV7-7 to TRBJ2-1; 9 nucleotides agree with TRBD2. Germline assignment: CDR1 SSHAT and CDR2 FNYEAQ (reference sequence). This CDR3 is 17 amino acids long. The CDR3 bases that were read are TGTGCTAGCAGCGCGGGTAAAGCGGGAGGAGGCCCCAATGAG. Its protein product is CASSAGKAGGGPNE. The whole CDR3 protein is CASSAGKAGGGPNEQFF.

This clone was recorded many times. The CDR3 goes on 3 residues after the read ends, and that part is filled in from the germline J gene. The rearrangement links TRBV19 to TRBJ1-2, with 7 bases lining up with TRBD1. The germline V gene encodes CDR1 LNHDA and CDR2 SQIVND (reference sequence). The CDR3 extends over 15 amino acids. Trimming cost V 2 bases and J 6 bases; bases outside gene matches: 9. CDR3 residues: CASSIPFGTENGYTF. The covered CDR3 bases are TGTGCCAGTAGTATACCTTTCGGGACAGAAAATGGC.

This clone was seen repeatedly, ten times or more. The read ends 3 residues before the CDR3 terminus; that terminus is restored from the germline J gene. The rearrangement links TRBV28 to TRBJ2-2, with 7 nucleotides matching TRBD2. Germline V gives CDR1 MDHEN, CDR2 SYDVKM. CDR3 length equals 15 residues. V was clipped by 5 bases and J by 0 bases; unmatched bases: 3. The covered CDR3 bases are TGTGCCAGCAGTCTCAGCGGGGCGAACACCGGGGAG. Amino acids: CASSLSGANTGE. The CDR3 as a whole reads CASSLSGANTGELFF.

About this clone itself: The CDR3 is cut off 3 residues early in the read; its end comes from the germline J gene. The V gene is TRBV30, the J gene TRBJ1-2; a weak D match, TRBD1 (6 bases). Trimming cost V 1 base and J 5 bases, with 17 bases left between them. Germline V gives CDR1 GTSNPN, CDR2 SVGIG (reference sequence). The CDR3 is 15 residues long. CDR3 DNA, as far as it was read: TGTGCCTGGAGTGGGGGGGGGCCGGAGAGATATGGC. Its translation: CAWSGGGPERYG. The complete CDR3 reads CAWSGGGPERYGYTF.

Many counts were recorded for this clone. The CDR3 DNA, read in part, is TGTGCCAGCAGCTTAAGGGGGCAAGAGACC. Protein: CASSLRGQET. The entire CDR3 protein is CASSLRGQETQYF. V is TRBV11-3 and J is TRBJ2-5, with D possibly matching TRBD1 (6 bases). The read halts 3 residues ahead of the CDR3 end, with the missing end drawn from the germline J gene. V was trimmed by 2 bases and J by 2 bases, leaving 6 bases between them. The CDR3 contains 13 residues. Germline loops: CDR1 SGHNT, CDR2 YENEEA.

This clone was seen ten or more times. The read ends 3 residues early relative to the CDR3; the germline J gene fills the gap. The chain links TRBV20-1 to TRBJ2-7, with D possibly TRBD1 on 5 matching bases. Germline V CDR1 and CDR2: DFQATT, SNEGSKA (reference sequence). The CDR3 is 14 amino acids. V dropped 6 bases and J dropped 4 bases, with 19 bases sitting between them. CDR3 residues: CSATDARGMYEQYF. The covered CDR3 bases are TGCAGTGCAACCGATGCTAGGGGAATGTACGAG.

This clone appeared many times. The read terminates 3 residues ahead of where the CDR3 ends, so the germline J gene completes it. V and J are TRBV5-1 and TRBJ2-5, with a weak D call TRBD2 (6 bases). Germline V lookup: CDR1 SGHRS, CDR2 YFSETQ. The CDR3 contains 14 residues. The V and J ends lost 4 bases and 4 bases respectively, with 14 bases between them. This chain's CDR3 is CASSPRGLLETQYF. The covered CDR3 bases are TGCGCCAGCAGCCCGCGGGGCCTGCTAGAGACC.

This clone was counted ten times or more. CDR3 bases read: TGTGCCTGGTCACTAGCGTCCATTCTCCTTACCTACAATGAG. It is translated as CAWSLASILLTYNE. The whole CDR3 protein is CAWSLASILLTYNEQFF. The chain joins TRBV30 to TRBJ2-1, with 7 bases lining up with TRBD2. The CDR3 is cut off 3 residues early in the read; its end comes from the germline J gene. With V trimmed by 5 bases and J by 2 bases, 15 bases remained unmatched. The CDR3 runs to 17 residues. CDR1 and CDR2 (germline): GTSNPN, SVGIG (reference sequence).

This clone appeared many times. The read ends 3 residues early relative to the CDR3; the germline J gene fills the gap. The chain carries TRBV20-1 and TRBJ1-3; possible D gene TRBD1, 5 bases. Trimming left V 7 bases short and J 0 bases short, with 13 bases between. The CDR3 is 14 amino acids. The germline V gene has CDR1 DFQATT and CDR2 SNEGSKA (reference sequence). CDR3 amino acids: CSVSDQGSGNTIYF. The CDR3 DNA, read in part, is TGCAGTGTTAGCGATCAGGGCTCTGGAAACACC.

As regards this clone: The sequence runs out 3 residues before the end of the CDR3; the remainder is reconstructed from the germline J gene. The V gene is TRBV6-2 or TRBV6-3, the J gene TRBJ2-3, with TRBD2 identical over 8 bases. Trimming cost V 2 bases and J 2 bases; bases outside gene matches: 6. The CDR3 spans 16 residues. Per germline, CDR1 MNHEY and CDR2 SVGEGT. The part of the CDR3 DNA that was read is TGTGCCAGCAGTTACGTAGGTAGCGGGGCCACAGATACG. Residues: CASSYVGSGATDT. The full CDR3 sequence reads CASSYVGSGATDTQYF.

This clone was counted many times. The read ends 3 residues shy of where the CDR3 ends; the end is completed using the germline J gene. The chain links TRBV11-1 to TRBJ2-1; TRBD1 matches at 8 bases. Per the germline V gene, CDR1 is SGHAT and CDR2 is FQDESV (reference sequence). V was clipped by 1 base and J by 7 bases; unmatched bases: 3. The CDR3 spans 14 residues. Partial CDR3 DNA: TGTGCCAGCAGCTTAGTTCGGACAGGGAATGAG. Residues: CASSLVRTGNE. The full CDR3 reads CASSLVRTGNEQFF.